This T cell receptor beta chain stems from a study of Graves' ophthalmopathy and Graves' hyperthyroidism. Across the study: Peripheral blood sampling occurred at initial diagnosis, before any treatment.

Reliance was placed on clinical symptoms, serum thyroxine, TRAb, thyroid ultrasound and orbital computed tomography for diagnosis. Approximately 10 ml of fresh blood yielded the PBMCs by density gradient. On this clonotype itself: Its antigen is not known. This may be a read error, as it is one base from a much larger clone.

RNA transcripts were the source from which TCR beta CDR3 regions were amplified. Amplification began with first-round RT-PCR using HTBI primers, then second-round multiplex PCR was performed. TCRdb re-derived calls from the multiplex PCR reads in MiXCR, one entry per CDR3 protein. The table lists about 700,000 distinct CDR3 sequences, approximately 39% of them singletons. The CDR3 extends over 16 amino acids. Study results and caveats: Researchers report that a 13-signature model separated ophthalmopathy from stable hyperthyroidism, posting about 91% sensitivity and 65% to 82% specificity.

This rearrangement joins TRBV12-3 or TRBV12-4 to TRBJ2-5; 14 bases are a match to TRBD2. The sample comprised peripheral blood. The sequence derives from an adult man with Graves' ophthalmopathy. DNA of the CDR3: TGTGCCAGCAGTCTAGCCGGGACTAGCGGGAGAGAGGCCCAGTACTTC. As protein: CASSLAGTSGREAQYF.